This T cell receptor (beta chain) was sequenced in a study of T cell responses to AZD1222 COVID-19 vaccine. Whole-study context: Combined were second doses at about 4 or about 12 weeks.

On this clone: Its antigen is still unknown.

V shed 4 bases and J shed 7 bases, with 12 bases lying between them. CDR1 is SGHDT, CDR2 YYEEEE, per germline. The CDR3 totals 12 residues. Profiled with immunoSEQ multiplex PCR; TCRdb holds only in-frame clones, not every one. This table holds 95,000 to 150,000 clones, roughly nine tenths found once. Study observations and caveats: Vaccination with two AZD1222 doses was followed by a rise in Spike-specific TCR breadth and depth. Possibly, clonal diversity was underestimated; donors were largely white British and included more females. CD4 TCRs covered the whole spike, strongest at regions 160-218 and 743-854.

This receptor was taken from an adult in good health. The starting material was peripheral blood, obtained on day 0 of AZD1222 vaccination. V gene TRBV5-6 combines with J gene TRBJ2-7; D tentatively fits TRBD1 or TRBD2 (5 bases each). CDR3 sequence reads: CASSPGTGEQYF. For the CDR3, the DNA is TGTGCCAGCAGCCCGGGGACCGGGGAGCAGTACTTC.